This is a list of T cell receptor beta chains from one sample in a study of PD-L1 blockade in urothelial cancer. Repertoires were generated with immunoSEQ multiplex PCR, while TCRdb's copy carries only in-frame clones and drops some. The data show tens of thousands of clones, with 84% seen just once and about 8.6% held by the top ten. The sample here was PBMCs, taken around atezolizumab (anti-PD-L1) treatment. The receptors stem from a woman aged 70-85 years with urothelial cancer. The CDR3 runs from the conserved cysteine through the conserved F or W. D genes are given only for firm matches. Not all rows give a size; the values are once, few, many and, for expanded clones, a class.

size: .
V: TRBV6-1
J: TRBJ2-3
D: .
DNA: TGTGCCAGCAGTGAAGGGGGGCCTTGGGATACGCAGTATTTT
CDR3: CASSEGGPWDTQYF

size: .
V: TRBV7-2
J: TRBJ2-2
D: .
DNA: TGTGCCAGCTCTCAAGCCAGGTCGAACACCGGGGAGCTGTTTTTT
CDR3: CASSQARSNTGELFF

size: .
V: TRBV13
J: TRBJ2-3
D: TRBD1
DNA: TGTGCCAGCAGCTTAGCCGGACAGGGTAGCACAGATACGCAGTATTTT
CDR3: CASSLAGQGSTDTQYF

size: once
V: TRBV5-1
J: TRBJ2-2
D: .
DNA: TGCGCCAGCAGCTTGGCCGGGGGGCTTTTGCTCGGGGAGCTGTTTTTT
CDR3: CASSLAGGLLLGELFF

size: .
V: TRBV6-5
J: TRBJ1-3
D: .
DNA: TGTGCCAGCAGTTACCTCTCTGGAAACACCATATATTTT
CDR3: CASSYLSGNTIYF

size: .
V: TRBV15
J: TRBJ1-5
D: TRBD1
DNA: TGTGCCACCAGCAGAGACCTGCTGGACAGGGCGGTAGGCGATCAGCCCCAGCATTTT
CDR3: CATSRDLLDRAVGDQPQHF

size: .
V: TRBV7-8
J: TRBJ2-7
D: TRBD1
DNA: TGTGCCAGCAGCTTAGGGGGGACAGTGACCTACGAGCAGTACTTC
CDR3: CASSLGGTVTYEQYF

size: .
V: TRBV18
J: TRBJ2-3
D: .
DNA: TGTGCCAGCCGCGGGTCCGGACTAACAGATACGCAGTATTTT
CDR3: CASRGSGLTDTQYF

size: .
V: TRBV7-2
J: TRBJ2-4
D: .
DNA: TGTGCCAGCAGGAAGGGGCTAGCCAAAAACATTCAGTACTTC
CDR3: CASRKGLAKNIQYF

size: .
V: TRBV9
J: TRBJ2-2
D: TRBD1
DNA: TGTGCCAGCAGCGCAAGACAGGGGGCCAGGTTCGACACCGGGGAGCTGTTTTTT
CDR3: CASSARQGARFDTGELFF

size: .
V: TRBV9
J: TRBJ2-7
D: .
DNA: TGTGCCAGCAGCGTAGGGCAGGCCACAAGAGAGCAGTACTTC
CDR3: CASSVGQATREQYF

size: .
V: TRBV5-3
J: TRBJ1-3
D: .
DNA: TGTGCCAGAAGCTTAGGAAGGGGAAGCGCTGGAAACACCATATATTTT
CDR3: CARSLGRGSAGNTIYF

size: .
V: TRBV6-6
J: TRBJ2-5
D: .
DNA: TGTGCCAGCAGTTACTCGAAGGCAGGGGAAGAGACCCAGTACTTC
CDR3: CASSYSKAGEETQYF

size: .
V: TRBV2
J: TRBJ2-1
D: TRBD2
DNA: TGTGCCAGCAGGCTAAGCGGGGCCTCCTACAATGAGCAGTTCTTC
CDR3: CASRLSGASYNEQFF

size: .
V: TRBV28
J: TRBJ1-2
D: .
DNA: TGTGCCAGCAGGGTTGCAGGCAGGGAGGTTTATGGCTACACCTTC
CDR3: CASRVAGREVYGYTF

size: .
V: TRBV7-9
J: TRBJ2-3
D: .
DNA: TGTGCCAGCAGCCGGGACAAGGCGCAGTATTTT
CDR3: CASSRDKAQYF

size: .
V: TRBV5-1
J: TRBJ1-4
D: TRBD1
DNA: TGCGCCAGCAGCATAGGACAGGGCCCTGAAAAACTGTTTTTT
CDR3: CASSIGQGPEKLFF

size: .
V: TRBV27
J: TRBJ2-1
D: TRBD2
DNA: TGTGCCAGCAGTTTAGGGAGACTAGCGAGGAATGAGCAGTTCTTC
CDR3: CASSLGRLARNEQFF

size: .
V: TRBV19
J: TRBJ2-1
D: TRBD2
DNA: TGTGCCAGTAGTTTAAGCCCCCCCGGGGGGCGGGGGGATGAGCAGTTCTTC
CDR3: CASSLSPPGGRGDEQFF

size: once
V: TRBV29-1
J: TRBJ2-1
D: TRBD1
DNA: TGCAGCGCAGGTAGACAGGGCAGGAATGAGCAGTTCTTC
CDR3: CSAGRQGRNEQFF

size: .
V: TRBV7-6
J: TRBJ2-3
D: TRBD2
DNA: TGTGCCAGCAGCGCGCCCTACGGGAGGACTGCCCTTAGCACAGATACGCAGTATTTT
CDR3: CASSAPYGRTALSTDTQYF

size: .
V: TRBV2
J: TRBJ2-3
D: TRBD1
DNA: TGTGCCAGCAGAAGCACAGGGGGCGCAGATACGCAGTATTTT
CDR3: CASRSTGGADTQYF

size: .
V: TRBV10-3
J: TRBJ2-2
D: TRBD2
DNA: TGTGCCATCAGTGAGTCGACTAGCGGGAGACCCAACACCGGGGAGCTGTTTTTT
CDR3: CAISESTSGRPNTGELFF

size: .
V: TRBV25-1
J: TRBJ1-2
D: TRBD1
DNA: TGTGCCAGCAGTATTCAGGGGGCTGGCTACACCTTC
CDR3: CASSIQGAGYTF

size: .
V: TRBV27
J: TRBJ2-6
D: .
DNA: TGTGCCAGCAGTCTCCTCCCCTCTGGGGCCAACGTCCTGACTTTC
CDR3: CASSLLPSGANVLTF

size: once
V: TRBV18
J: TRBJ2-2
D: TRBD1
DNA: TGTGCCAGCTCACCACCGGGACAGGGAGGAACCGGGGAGCTGTTTTTT
CDR3: CASSPPGQGGTGELFF

size: .
V: TRBV18
J: TRBJ2-7
D: TRBD1
DNA: TGTGCCAGCTCACCAGCAGGGGGCGATTCCTACGAGCAGTACTTC
CDR3: CASSPAGGDSYEQYF

size: .
V: TRBV28
J: TRBJ2-1
D: TRBD2
DNA: TGTGCCAGCAGCCGCCTAGCGGGAGGGGCCAATGAGCAGTTCTTC
CDR3: CASSRLAGGANEQFF

size: .
V: TRBV5-5
J: TRBJ2-7
D: TRBD1
DNA: TGTGCCAGCAGTTTGGGACAGGGCTCCTACGAGCAGTACTTC
CDR3: CASSLGQGSYEQYF

size: .
V: TRBV27
J: TRBJ1-5
D: .
DNA: TGTGCCAGCAGTCCCCTAGGACAGCCCAATCAGCCCCAGCATTTT
CDR3: CASSPLGQPNQPQHF

size: .
V: TRBV19
J: TRBJ1-2
D: TRBD1
DNA: TGTGCCAGTAGTACCCCTGGTCAGGGGGCTGGAGGCTACACCTTC
CDR3: CASSTPGQGAGGYTF

size: .
V: TRBV4-3
J: TRBJ1-2
D: TRBD1
DNA: TGCGCCAGCAGCCAAGAGGGACAGGGGGCAAACTATGGCTACACCTTC
CDR3: CASSQEGQGANYGYTF

size: .
V: TRBV18
J: TRBJ1-1
D: TRBD1
DNA: TGTGCCAGCTCCCTCGACAGGGTGAACACTGAAGCTTTCTTT
CDR3: CASSLDRVNTEAFF

size: .
V: TRBV6-1
J: TRBJ1-3
D: .
DNA: TGTGCCAGCAGTGAAGGAACATTCGGAAACACCATATATTTT
CDR3: CASSEGTFGNTIYF

size: .
V: TRBV9
J: TRBJ2-3
D: TRBD2
DNA: TGTGCCAGCAGCGTAGAACTAGCGGGAGCCGATACGCAGTATTTT
CDR3: CASSVELAGADTQYF

size: .
V: TRBV9
J: TRBJ2-1
D: .
DNA: TGTGCCAGCAGCGTACCCGGAGGGTTCGGCTACAATGAGCAGTTCTTC
CDR3: CASSVPGGFGYNEQFF

size: .
V: TRBV30
J: TRBJ2-3
D: .
DNA: TGTGCCTGGAGTACACACCCTCGGGGAGTGATGACTATGTCGGGCACAGATACGCAGTATTTT
CDR3: CAWSTHPRGVMTMSGTDTQYF

size: .
V: TRBV7-8
J: TRBJ1-2
D: .
DNA: TGTGCCAGCAGCAGGGCCGTGGACAGAAAGAACTATGGCTACACCTTC
CDR3: CASSRAVDRKNYGYTF

size: .
V: TRBV10-3
J: TRBJ1-2
D: TRBD1
DNA: TGTGCCATCAGTGACCAGGGGGACTATGGCTACACCTTC
CDR3: CAISDQGDYGYTF

size: .
V: TRBV18
J: TRBJ2-1
D: .
DNA: TGTGCCAGCTCACCTAGTCCCCATGAGCAGTTCTTC
CDR3: CASSPSPHEQFF

size: .
V: TRBV6-5
J: TRBJ1-3
D: TRBD1
DNA: TGTGCCAGCAGTTACACAGGGGGCATTTCTGGAAACACCATATATTTT
CDR3: CASSYTGGISGNTIYF

size: .
V: TRBV28
J: TRBJ2-3
D: TRBD2
DNA: TGTGCCAGCAGTTTATATTCTAGCGGGGTTGGTACAGATACGCAGTATTTT
CDR3: CASSLYSSGVGTDTQYF

size: .
V: TRBV5-4
J: TRBJ1-6
D: TRBD1
DNA: TGTGCCAGCAGCCCAGGAGGGACAGGGGCCGGTAATTCACCCCTCCACTTT
CDR3: CASSPGGTGAGNSPLHF

size: .
V: TRBV29-1
J: TRBJ2-1
D: .
DNA: TGCAGCGAGAAGAGGGCCAATGAGCAGTTCTTC
CDR3: CSEKRANEQFF

size: .
V: TRBV7-6
J: TRBJ2-3
D: .
DNA: TGTGCCAGCAGCTTCGGAAGACAACCAACAGATACGCAGTATTTT
CDR3: CASSFGRQPTDTQYF

size: .
V: TRBV4-1
J: TRBJ1-6
D: .
DNA: TGCGCCAGCAGCCAAGTGGTCAGGGTGGATAATTCACCCCTCCACTTT
CDR3: CASSQVVRVDNSPLHF

size: .
V: TRBV5-5
J: TRBJ1-5
D: TRBD1
DNA: TGTGCCAGCAGCTTGCGGCAGGGGGCTTGGGGCAATCAGCCCCAGCATTTT
CDR3: CASSLRQGAWGNQPQHF

size: .
V: TRBV7-2
J: TRBJ1-1
D: .
DNA: TGTGCCAGCAGCTTTGCTTTACTTGGGGGGGCTGAAGCTTTCTTT
CDR3: CASSFALLGGAEAFF

size: .
V: TRBV19
J: TRBJ2-1
D: TRBD2
DNA: TGTGCCAGTAGTCCCGGGGTAGCGGGATACAATGAGCAGTTCTTC
CDR3: CASSPGVAGYNEQFF

size: .
V: TRBV13
J: TRBJ2-1
D: TRBD2
DNA: TGTGCCAGCAGCCCGCGGGGTGACGGGGGGGCCCTCTACAATGAGCAGTTCTTC
CDR3: CASSPRGDGGALYNEQFF

size: .
V: TRBV5-6
J: TRBJ1-1
D: .
DNA: TGTGCCAGCTGCGGAGGGAGAAACACTGAAGCTTTCTTT
CDR3: CASCGGRNTEAFF